This record covers a single TCR beta chain. Its antigen is not identified. These data belong to a study of cytomegalovirus exposure and HLA in healthy donors. Findings and caveats of the study: Overall, approximately 150 TCR beta chains were annotated as cytomegalovirus-associated.

The germline V gene encodes CDR1 SEHNR and CDR2 FQNEAQ (reference sequence). V lost 4 bases and J 7 bases, leaving 5 bases between the germline ends. The CDR3 has 11 amino acids. Here immunoSEQ multiplex PCR was the method, and the copy in TCRdb shows in-frame clones only, minus some. Altogether approximately 170,000 clones are present, less than 85% being singletons, with the ten largest covering 16%. The rearrangement links TRBV7-9 to TRBJ2-1; D remains ambiguous. The sequence was obtained from a young man in good health and CMV-seropositive. Sequenced: PBMCs. CDR3 sequence: CASSSRNEQFF. As DNA, the CDR3 is TGTGCCAGCAGCTCACGGAATGAGCAGTTCTTC.